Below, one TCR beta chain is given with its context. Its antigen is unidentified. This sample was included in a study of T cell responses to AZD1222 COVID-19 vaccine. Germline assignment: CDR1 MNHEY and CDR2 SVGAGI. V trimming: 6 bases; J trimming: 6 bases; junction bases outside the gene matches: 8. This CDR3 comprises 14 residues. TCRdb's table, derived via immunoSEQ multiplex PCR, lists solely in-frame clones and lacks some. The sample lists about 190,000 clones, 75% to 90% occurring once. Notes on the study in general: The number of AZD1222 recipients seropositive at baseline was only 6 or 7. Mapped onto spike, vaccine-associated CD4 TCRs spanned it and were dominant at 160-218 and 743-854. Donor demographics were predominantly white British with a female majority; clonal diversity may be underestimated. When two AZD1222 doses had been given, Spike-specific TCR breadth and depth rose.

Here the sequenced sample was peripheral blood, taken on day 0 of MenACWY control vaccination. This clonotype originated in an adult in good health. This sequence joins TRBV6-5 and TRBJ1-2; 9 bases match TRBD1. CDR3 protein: CASSYLGTGHGYTF. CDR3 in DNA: TGTGCCAGCAGCTACCTCGGGACAGGGCATGGCTACACCTTC.